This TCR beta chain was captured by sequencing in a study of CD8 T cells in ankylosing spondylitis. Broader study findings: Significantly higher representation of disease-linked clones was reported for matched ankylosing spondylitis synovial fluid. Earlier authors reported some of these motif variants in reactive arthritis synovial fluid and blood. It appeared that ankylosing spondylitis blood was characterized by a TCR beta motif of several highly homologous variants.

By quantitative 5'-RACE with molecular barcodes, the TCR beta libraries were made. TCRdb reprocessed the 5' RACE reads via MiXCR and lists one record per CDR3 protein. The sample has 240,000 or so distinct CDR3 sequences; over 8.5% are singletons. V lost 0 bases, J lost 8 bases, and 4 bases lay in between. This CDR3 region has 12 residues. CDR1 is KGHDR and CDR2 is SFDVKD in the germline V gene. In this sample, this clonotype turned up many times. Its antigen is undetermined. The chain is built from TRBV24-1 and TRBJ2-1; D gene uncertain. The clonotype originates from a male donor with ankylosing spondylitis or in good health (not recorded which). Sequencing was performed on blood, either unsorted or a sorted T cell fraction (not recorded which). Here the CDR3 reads CATSDLRHEQFF. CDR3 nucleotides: TGTGCCACCAGTGATTTGAGGCATGAGCAGTTCTTC.